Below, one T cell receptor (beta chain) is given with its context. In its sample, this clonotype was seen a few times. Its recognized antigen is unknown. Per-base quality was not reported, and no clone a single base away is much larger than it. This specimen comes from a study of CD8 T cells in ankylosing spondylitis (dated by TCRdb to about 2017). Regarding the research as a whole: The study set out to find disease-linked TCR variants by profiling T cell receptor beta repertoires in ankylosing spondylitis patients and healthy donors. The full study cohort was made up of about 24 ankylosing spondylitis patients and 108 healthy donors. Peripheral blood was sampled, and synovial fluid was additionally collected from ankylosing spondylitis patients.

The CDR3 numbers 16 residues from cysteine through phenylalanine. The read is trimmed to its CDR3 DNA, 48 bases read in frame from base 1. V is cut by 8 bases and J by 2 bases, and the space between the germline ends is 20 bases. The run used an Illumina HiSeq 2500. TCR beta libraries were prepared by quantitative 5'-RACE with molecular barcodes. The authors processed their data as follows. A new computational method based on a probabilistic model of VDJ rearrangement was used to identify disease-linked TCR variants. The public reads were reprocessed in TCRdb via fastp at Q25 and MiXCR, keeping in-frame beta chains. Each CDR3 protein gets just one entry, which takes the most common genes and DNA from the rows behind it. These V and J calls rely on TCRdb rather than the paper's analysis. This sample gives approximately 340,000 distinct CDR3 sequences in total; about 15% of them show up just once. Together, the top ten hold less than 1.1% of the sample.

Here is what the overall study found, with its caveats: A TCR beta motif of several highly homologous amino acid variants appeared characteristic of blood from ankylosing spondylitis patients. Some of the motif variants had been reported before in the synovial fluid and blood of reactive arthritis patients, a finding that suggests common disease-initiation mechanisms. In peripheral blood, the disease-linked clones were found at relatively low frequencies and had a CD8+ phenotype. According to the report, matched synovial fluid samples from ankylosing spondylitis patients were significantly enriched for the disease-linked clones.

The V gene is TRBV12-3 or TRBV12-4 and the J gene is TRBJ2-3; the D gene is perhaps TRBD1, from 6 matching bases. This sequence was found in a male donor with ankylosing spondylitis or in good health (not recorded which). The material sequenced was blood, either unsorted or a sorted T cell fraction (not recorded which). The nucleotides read TGTGCCAGCGGGGAAGAGGGGGTTTCTATCACAGATACGCAGTATTTT. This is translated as CASGEEGVSITDTQYF.